This passage covers 15 T cell receptor beta chains from one sample sequenced in a study of regulatory T cells in long-lasting Graves disease. Indicated time point: persistent/refractory GD, antithyroid drugs over 5 years with positive TRAb. Extracted PBMC RNA gave rise to the TCR library. Building the TCR beta libraries relied on iRepertoire HTBI primers, and CDR3 regions underwent Arm-PCR. TCRdb processed the multiplex PCR reads anew with MiXCR; each CDR3 protein has one entry. Seen here are 400,000 to 500,000 distinct CDR3 sequences, 20% to 25% observed once, and the top ten hold roughly 6.9%. The material sequenced was peripheral blood mononuclear cells (PBMCs), taken when the disease was refractory, from a patient treated with antithyroid drugs. Receptors were obtained from a female donor with Graves disease.

Ten or more counts support this clonotype. The chain couples TRBV12-3 or TRBV12-4 to TRBJ2-5; no clear D. The CDR3 has 14 residues. The ends were cut back, 4 bases at V and 7 bases at J, with 16 bases in the middle. CDR3 DNA: TGTGCCAGCAGTTCCTCAGACCCGGCCGGGACCCAGTACTTC. This encodes CASSSSDPAGTQYF.

This clonotype was observed many times. The chain carries TRBV28 and TRBJ2-2; no firm D call. The CDR3 runs 15 residues. V was pared by 3 bases and J by 0 bases, with 8 bases between. Germline CDR1 MDHEN, CDR2 SYDVKM. This chain's CDR3 is CASSFTAPNTGELFF. The DNA for the CDR3 is TGTGCCAGCAGTTTCACGGCGCCGAACACCGGGGAGCTGTTTTTT.

CDR3 in DNA: TGTGCCAGCAGCTTGGTTGACACGGTTCCCTATGGCTACACCTTC. Protein: CASSLVDTVPYGYTF. This chain joins TRBV7-9 and TRBJ1-2, with unresolved D. The CDR3 contains 15 residues. V was trimmed by 3 bases and J by 4 bases, leaving 15 bases between them. Germline lookup yields CDR1 SEHNR and CDR2 FQNEAQ (reference sequence).

This clonotype was seen repeatedly, ten times or more. The chain employs TRBV28 and TRBJ1-4; D might be TRBD1 (5 bases). The V and J ends lost 5 bases and 0 bases respectively, with 13 bases between them. This CDR3 comprises 16 residues. CDR1 is MDHEN, CDR2 SYDVKM, per germline. The CDR3 region is CASSARWGATNEKLFF. CDR3 sequence (DNA): TGTGCCAGCAGTGCCCGTTGGGGGGCAACTAATGAAAAACTGTTTTTT. Full variable domain (rest looked up from reference TRBV28 and TRBJ1-4): DVKVTQSSRYLVKRTGEKVFLECVQDMDHENMFWYRQDPGLGLRLIYFSYDVKMKEKGDIPEGYSVSREKKERFSLILESASTNQTSMYLCASSARWGATNEKLFFGSGTQLSVL.

For this clonotype: Given a much more abundant clone one base away, this may be a read error. The chain joins TRBV12-3 or TRBV12-4 to TRBJ1-2; D might be TRBD1 (5 bases). The CDR3 runs to 16 residues. In nucleotides, the CDR3 is TGTGCCAGCAGTCCCCTAGTTAAGGGACCTAACTATGGCCACACCTTC. Translating gives CASSPLVKGPNYGHTF.

This clonotype showed up just once. The J gene is TRBJ1-5, the V gene TRBV18; the D gene is possibly TRBD1 (5 bases). CDR3 length equals 13 residues. Trimming left V 4 bases short and J 11 bases short, with 15 bases between. Germline lookup yields CDR1 KGHSH and CDR2 LQKENI. In DNA form, the CDR3 reads TGTGCCAGCTCACGGGACGCCCGGTCTGCCCAGCATTTT. As protein: CASSRDARSAQHF.

The chain couples TRBV5-1 to TRBJ2-1; the D gene could be TRBD1 or TRBD2 (5 bases each). Trimming removed 1 base from V and 8 bases from J, with 7 bases in between. The CDR3 runs to 12 residues. Germline-derived CDR1 and CDR2 are SGHRS and YFSETQ. The CDR3 DNA is TGCGCCAGCAGCTTGCAGGGAGATGAGCAGTTCTTC. Amino acid sequence: CASSLQGDEQFF.

There are many counts of this clonotype. The V gene is TRBV11-2, the J gene TRBJ1-2; 7 bases match TRBD1. CDR3 length: 15 residues. The V gene end was trimmed by 1 base and the J gene end by 3 bases; junction bases not matched to a gene: 5. Germline loops: CDR1 SGHAT, CDR2 FQNNGV. CDR3 nucleotides: TGTGCCAGCAGCTTAGCGGTAGGACAGGACTATGGCTACACCTTC. It yields the protein CASSLAVGQDYGYTF.

The genes are TRBV5-1 and TRBJ1-1; 7 bases are shared with TRBD1. The CDR3 sequence is 15 residues long. CDR1 and CDR2 from the germline V gene are SGHRS and YFSETQ. The V and J ends lost 3 bases and 1 base, in that order; junction bases with no gene match: 6. In nucleotides, the CDR3 is TGCGCCAGCAGCTCAAAACCAGGGGGGAACACTGAAGCTTTCTTT. It encodes CASSSKPGGNTEAFF.

J is TRBJ1-5 and V is TRBV19; D possibly corresponds to TRBD1 (6 bases). CDR1 is LNHDA and CDR2 is SQIVND in the germline V gene (reference sequence). This CDR3 has 18 residues. V was shortened by 5 bases and J by 5 bases, with 25 bases between the two germline ends. This CDR3 reads CASSFTGTRILRDQPQHF. The CDR3 region has the DNA TGTGCCAGTAGTTTTACCGGGACACGAATTTTAAGGGATCAGCCCCAGCATTTT.

Note on this clonotype: This clone may be a read error of a much larger clone one base away. The gene calls are TRBV24-1 and TRBJ1-1, with TRBD1 as a possible D gene (6 bases). The CDR3 is 12 residues long. The germline V gene has CDR1 KGHDR and CDR2 SFDVKD. The CDR3 DNA is TGTGCCGCCAGGGGCTTGAGCACTGAAGCTTTCTTT. It encodes CAARGLSTEAFF.

Regarding this clonotype: A much larger clone lies a single base off, so this may be a read error. This chain uses TRBV11-2 with TRBJ1-2; a possible D gene is TRBD1 (5 bases). Per germline, CDR1 SGHAT and CDR2 FQNNGV. This CDR3 region has 12 residues. The CDR3 coding sequence is TGTGTCAGCAGTTTTACACCGGGACCCAATAGTTTC. Its protein is CVSSFTPGPNSF.

V usage is TRBV13 and J usage is TRBJ1-2, with D possibly TRBD1 on 5 matching bases. Per germline, CDR1 PRHDT and CDR2 FYEKMQ (reference sequence). This CDR3 contains 14 residues. V was shortened by 0 bases and J by 7 bases, with 12 bases between the two germline ends. The CDR3 nucleotides read TGTGCCAGCAGCTTAGGCCGAGGGGATGGTGGCTACACCTTC. Encoded protein: CASSLGRGDGGYTF.

The V call is TRBV20-1, the J call TRBJ2-1; D may be TRBD2 (5 bases). Trimming cost V 0 bases and J 2 bases, with 11 bases left between them. The CDR3 has 15 residues. CDR1 is DFQATT and CDR2 is SNEGSKA in the germline V gene (reference sequence). The CDR3, as DNA: TGCAGTGCTAGAGATGAGGAGGTGACCTACAATGAGCAGTTCTTC. It translates to CSARDEEVTYNEQFF.

This clonotype was observed a few times. The chain combines TRBV6-2 or TRBV6-3 with TRBJ1-2; a weak D match, TRBD1 (5 bases). In germline, CDR1 is MNHEY, CDR2 SVGEGT. The CDR3 is 15 residues long. V lost 0 bases, J lost 0 bases, and 8 bases lay in between. The CDR3 here is CASSYSQGPNYGYTF. DNA of the CDR3: TGTGCCAGCAGTTACTCGCAGGGTCCTAACTATGGCTACACCTTC.